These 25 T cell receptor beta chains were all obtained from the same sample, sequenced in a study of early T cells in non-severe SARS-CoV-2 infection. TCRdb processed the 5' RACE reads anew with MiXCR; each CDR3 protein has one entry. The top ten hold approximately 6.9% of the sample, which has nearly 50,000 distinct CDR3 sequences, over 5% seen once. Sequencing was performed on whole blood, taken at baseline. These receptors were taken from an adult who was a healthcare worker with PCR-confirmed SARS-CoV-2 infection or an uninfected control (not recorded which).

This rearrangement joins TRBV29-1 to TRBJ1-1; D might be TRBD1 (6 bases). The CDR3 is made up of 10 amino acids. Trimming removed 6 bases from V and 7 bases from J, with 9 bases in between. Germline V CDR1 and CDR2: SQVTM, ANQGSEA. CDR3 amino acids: CSVGGYEAFF. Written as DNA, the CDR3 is TGCAGCGTCGGGGGCTATGAAGCTTTCTTT.

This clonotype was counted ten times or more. DNA for the CDR3: TGTGCCAGCAGCCAATCATCATCGGAGACCCAGTACTTC. This codes for CASSQSSSETQYF. The chain combines TRBV14 with TRBJ2-5; D not resolved. The V gene's germline CDR1 is SGHDN and CDR2 FVKESK. V was shortened by 2 bases and J by 5 bases, with 9 bases between the two germline ends. The CDR3 covers 13 residues.

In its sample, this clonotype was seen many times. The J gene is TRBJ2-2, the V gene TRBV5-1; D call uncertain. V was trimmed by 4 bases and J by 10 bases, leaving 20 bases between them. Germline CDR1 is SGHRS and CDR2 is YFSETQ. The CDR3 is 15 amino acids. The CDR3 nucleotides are TGCGCCAGCAGCCCCCCGGGCAGCTTAGGAGAGGAGCTGTTTTTT. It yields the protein CASSPPGSLGEELFF.

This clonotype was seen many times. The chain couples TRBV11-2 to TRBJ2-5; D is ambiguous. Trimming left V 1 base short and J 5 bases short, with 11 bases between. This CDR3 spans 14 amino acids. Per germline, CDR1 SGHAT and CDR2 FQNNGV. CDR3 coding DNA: TGTGCCAGCAGCTTAGGGACGGTGGGGGAGACCCAGTACTTC. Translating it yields CASSLGTVGETQYF.

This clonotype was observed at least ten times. This CDR3 reads CASSIVTGNGELFF. The CDR3 DNA is TGTGCCAGTAGTATAGTAACGGGGAACGGGGAGCTGTTTTTT. The V call is TRBV19, the J call TRBJ2-2; D is possibly TRBD2 (5 bases). Trimming stripped 1 base from V and 7 bases from J, with 10 bases between. From germline, CDR1 is LNHDA and CDR2 SQIVND (reference sequence). This CDR3 is built from 14 residues.

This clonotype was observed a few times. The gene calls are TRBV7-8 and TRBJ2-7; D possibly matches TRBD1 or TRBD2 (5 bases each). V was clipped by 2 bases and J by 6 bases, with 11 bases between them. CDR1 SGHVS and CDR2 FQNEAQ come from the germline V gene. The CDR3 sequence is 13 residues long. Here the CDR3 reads CASSLWDGLEQYF. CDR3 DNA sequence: TGTGCCAGCAGCTTATGGGACGGCCTCGAGCAGTACTTC.

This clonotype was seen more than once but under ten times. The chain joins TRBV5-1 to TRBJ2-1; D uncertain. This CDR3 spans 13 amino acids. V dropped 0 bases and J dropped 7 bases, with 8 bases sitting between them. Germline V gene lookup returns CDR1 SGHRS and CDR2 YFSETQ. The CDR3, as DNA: TGCGCCAGCAGCTTGGGTGGGTTAAATGAGCAGTTCTTC. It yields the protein CASSLGGLNEQFF.

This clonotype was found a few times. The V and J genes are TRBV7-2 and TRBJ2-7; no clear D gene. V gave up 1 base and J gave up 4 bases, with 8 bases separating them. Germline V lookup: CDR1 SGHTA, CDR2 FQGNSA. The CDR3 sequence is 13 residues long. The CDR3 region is CASSLDRKYEQYF. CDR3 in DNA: TGTGCCAGCAGCTTAGATCGGAAGTACGAGCAGTACTTC.

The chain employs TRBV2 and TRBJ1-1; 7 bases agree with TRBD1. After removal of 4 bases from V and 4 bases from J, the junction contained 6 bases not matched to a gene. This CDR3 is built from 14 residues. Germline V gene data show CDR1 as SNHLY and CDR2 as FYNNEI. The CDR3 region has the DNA TGTGCCAGCAGTGCCCGACAGGGTGGCACTGAAGCTTTCTTT. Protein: CASSARQGGTEAFF.

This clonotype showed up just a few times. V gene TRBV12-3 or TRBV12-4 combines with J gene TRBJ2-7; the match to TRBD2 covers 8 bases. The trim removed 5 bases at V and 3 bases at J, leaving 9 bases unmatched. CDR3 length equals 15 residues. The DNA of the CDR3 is TGTGCCAGCAGTCCGAAGACTAGCGAATTCTACGAGCAGTACTTC. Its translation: CASSPKTSEFYEQYF.

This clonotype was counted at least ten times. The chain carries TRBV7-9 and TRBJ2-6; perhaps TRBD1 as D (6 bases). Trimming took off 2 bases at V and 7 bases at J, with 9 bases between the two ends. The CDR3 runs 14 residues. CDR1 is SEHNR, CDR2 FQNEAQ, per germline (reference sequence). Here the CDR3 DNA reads TGTGCCAGCAGCTTATACAGGGACGCCAACGTCCTGACTTTC. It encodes CASSLYRDANVLTF.

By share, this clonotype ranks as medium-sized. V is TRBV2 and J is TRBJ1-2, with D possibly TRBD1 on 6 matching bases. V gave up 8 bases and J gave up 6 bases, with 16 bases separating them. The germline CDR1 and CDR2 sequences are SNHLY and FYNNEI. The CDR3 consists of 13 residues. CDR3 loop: CASQGRQADGYTF. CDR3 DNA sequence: TGTGCCAGCCAGGGGAGACAGGCGGATGGCTACACCTTC.

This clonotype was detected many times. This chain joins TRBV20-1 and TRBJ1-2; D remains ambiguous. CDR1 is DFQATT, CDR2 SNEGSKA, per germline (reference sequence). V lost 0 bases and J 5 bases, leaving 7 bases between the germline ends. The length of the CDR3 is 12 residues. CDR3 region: CSARETGYGYTF. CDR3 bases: TGCAGTGCTAGAGAAACGGGGTATGGCTACACCTTC.

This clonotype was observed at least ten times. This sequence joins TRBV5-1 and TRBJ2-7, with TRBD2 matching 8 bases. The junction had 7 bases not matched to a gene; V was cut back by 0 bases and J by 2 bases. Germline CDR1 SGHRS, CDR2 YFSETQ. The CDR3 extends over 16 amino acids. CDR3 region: CASSLVSSGRTYEQYF. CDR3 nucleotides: TGCGCCAGCAGCTTGGTTTCTAGCGGGCGTACCTACGAGCAGTACTTC.

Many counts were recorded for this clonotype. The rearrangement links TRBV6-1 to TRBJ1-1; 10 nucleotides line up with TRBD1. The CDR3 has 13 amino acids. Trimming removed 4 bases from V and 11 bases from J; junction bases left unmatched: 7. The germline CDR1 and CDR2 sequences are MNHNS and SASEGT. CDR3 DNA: TGTGCCAGCAGTGGGGACAGGGGAGTTGGGGCTTTCTTT. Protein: CASSGDRGVGAFF.

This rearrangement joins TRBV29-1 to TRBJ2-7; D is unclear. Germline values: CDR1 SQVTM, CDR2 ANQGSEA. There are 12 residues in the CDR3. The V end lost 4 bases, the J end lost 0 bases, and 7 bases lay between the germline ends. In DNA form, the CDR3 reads TGCAGCGTTGGACGGGCCTCCTACGAGCAGTACTTC. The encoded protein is CSVGRASYEQYF.

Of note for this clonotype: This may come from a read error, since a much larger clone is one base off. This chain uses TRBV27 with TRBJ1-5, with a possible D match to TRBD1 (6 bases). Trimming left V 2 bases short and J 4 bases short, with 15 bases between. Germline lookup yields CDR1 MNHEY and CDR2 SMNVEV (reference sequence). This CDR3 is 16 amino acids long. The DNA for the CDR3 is TGTGCCAGCAGTTTAATAGACGACAGGAGTAATCAGCCCCAGCATTTT. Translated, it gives CASSLIDDRSNQPQHF.

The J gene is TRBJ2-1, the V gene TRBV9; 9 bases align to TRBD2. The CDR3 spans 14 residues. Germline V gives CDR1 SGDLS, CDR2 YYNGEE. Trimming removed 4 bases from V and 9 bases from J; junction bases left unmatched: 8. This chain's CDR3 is CASSYSGSLAEQFF. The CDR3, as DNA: TGTGCCAGCAGCTATAGCGGGAGTTTAGCTGAGCAGTTCTTC.

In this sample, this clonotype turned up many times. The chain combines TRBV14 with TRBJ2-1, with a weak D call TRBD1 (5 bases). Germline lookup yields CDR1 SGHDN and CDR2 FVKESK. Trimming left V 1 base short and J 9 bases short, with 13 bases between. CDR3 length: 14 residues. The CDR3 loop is CASSQVYGAGEQFF. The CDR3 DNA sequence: TGTGCCAGCAGCCAAGTGTATGGGGCAGGTGAGCAGTTCTTC. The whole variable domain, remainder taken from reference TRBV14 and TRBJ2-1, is EAGVTQFPSHSVIEKGQTVTLRCDPISGHDNLYWYRRVMGKEIKFLLHFVKESKQDESGMPNNRFLAERTGGTYSTLKVQPAELEDSGVYFCASSQVYGAGEQFFGPGTRLTVL.

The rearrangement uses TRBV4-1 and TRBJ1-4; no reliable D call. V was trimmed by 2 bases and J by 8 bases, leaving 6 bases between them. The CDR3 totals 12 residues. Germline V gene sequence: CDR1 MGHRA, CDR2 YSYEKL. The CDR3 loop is CASSQPLEKLFF. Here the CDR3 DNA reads TGCGCCAGCAGCCAACCCCTGGAAAAACTGTTTTTT.

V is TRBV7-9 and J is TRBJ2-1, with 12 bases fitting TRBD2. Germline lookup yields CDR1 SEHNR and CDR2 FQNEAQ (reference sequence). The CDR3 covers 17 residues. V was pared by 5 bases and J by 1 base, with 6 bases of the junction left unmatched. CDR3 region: CASSDGLAGKSYNEQFF. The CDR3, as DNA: TGTGCCAGCAGCGACGGACTAGCGGGAAAGTCCTACAATGAGCAGTTCTTC.

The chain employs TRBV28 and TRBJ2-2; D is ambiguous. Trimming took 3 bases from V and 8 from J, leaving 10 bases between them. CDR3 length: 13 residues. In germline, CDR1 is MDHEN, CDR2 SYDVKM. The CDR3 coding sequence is TGTGCCAGCAGTTTTGGGTCGTTGGGGGAGCTGTTTTTT. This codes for CASSFGSLGELFF. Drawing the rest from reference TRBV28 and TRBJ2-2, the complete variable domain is DVKVTQSSRYLVKRTGEKVFLECVQDMDHENMFWYRQDPGLGLRLIYFSYDVKMKEKGDIPEGYSVSREKKERFSLILESASTNQTSMYLCASSFGSLGELFFGEGSRLTVL.

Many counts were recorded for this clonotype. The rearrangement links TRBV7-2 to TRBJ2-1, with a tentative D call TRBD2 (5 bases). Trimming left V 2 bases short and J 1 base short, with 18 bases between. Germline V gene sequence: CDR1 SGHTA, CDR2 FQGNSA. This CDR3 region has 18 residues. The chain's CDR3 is CASSLSPPSSWSYNEQFF. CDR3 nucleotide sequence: TGTGCCAGCAGCTTAAGCCCGCCTTCTAGCTGGTCCTACAATGAGCAGTTCTTC. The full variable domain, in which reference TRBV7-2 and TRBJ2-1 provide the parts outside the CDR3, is GAGVSQSPSNKVTEKGKDVELRCDPISGHTALYWYRQSLGQGLEFLIYFQGNSAPDKSGLPSDRFSAERTGGSVSTLTIQRTQQEDSAVYLCASSLSPPSSWSYNEQFFGPGTRLTVL.

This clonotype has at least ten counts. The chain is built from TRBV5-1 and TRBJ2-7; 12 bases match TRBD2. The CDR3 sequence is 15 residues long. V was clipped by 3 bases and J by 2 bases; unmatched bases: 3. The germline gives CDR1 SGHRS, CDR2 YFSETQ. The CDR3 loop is CASSSRTSGTYEQYF. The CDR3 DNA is TGCGCCAGCAGCTCCCGGACTAGCGGGACCTACGAGCAGTACTTC.

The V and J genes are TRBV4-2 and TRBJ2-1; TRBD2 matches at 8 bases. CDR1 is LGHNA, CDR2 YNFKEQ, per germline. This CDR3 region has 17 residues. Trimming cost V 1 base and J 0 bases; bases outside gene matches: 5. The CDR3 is CASSQAGLAGSYNEQFF. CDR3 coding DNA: TGTGCCAGCAGCCAAGCTGGACTAGCCGGCTCCTACAATGAGCAGTTCTTC.